This T cell receptor (beta chain) was retrieved from a study of blood T cell repertoires in COVID-19. Study context: Nucleic acid was either cDNA or gDNA, and it came from T cells, B-cell-depleted T cells, or PBMCs.

Across 24 US areas, participants ranged in age from 18 to 89 years. Cohort allocation depended upon clinical history that participants reported. The junction had 8 bases not matched to a gene; V was cut back by 5 bases and J by 5 bases. Per the germline V gene, CDR1 is SQVTM and CDR2 is ANQGSEA. CDR3 length: 13 residues. Original methodology: Estimates of nucleated cell counts were drawn from the amplification of reference gene primers. Sequencing was performed with immunoSEQ multiplex PCR; in TCRdb, only in-frame clones are kept and a portion is missing. Clonal size and the V and J genes are those of that table, whereas D and trimming came from the DNA. The repertoire holds 350,000 to 400,000 clones, with roughly 90% as singletons.

The source of this sequence is a woman aged 30 to 39 who had recovered from COVID-19. V usage is TRBV29-1 and J usage is TRBJ1-2; 7 bases line up with TRBD1. Material for sequencing was PBMCs or T cells enriched from blood (not recorded which). CDR3 residues: CSVRPGTVYGYTF. CDR3 bases: TGCAGCGTTAGACCCGGGACAGTATATGGCTACACCTTC.